A selection of T cell receptor beta chains follows, all from one sample in a study of T cell repertoires in cytomegalovirus infection. No antigen has been assigned to these receptors. TCRdb reprocessed the reads via MiXCR and lists one record per CDR3 protein. The repertoire consists of about 830,000 distinct CDR3 sequences, with about 33% occurring once and the leading ten covering 9.5% to 15%. This material consisted of cultured CD8+ T cells from PBMCs, taken from culture after CMV antigen stimulation. All receptors derive from a human donor in good health (CMV status not recorded). Some clones in this sample may be carry-over from other donors' samples. The CDR3 runs from the conserved cysteine through the conserved F or W. D genes are given only for firm matches.

V gene: TRBV6-2/TRBV6-3; D gene: NA; CDR3 protein: CASSNSGGLQETQYF
V gene: TRBV6-1; D gene: NA; CDR3 protein: CASSEQDSSYNERFF
V gene: TRBV7-9; D gene: TRBD2; CDR3 protein: CASSPTSGGAHASTDTQYF
V gene: TRBV6-2/TRBV6-3; D gene: TRBD2; CDR3 protein: CASSYDEKRGAVDTQYF
V gene: TRBV6-5; D gene: NA; CDR3 protein: CASSTSDGTFSGANVLTF
V gene: TRBV19; D gene: NA; CDR3 protein: CASSMAGYLLGKLFF
V gene: TRBV4-2; D gene: NA; CDR3 protein: CASSQDFGGETQYF
V gene: TRBV6-2/TRBV6-3; D gene: TRBD2; CDR3 protein: CASSYRQRGLDTQYF
V gene: TRBV12-3/TRBV12-4; D gene: NA; CDR3 protein: CASTPGQINEQFF
V gene: TRBV6-5; D gene: NA; CDR3 protein: CASTLRAGQSNQPQHF
V gene: TRBV27; D gene: NA; CDR3 protein: CASSLRRDGREKLFF
V gene: TRBV7-2; D gene: TRBD2; CDR3 protein: CASSYAGGKETQYF
V gene: TRBV7-6; D gene: TRBD1; CDR3 protein: CASSPGTGPPGTEAFF
V gene: TRBV7-9; D gene: TRBD1; CDR3 protein: CASGPTGGRFYEQYF
V gene: TRBV28; D gene: NA; CDR3 protein: CASSLPDTQYF
V gene: TRBV5-1; D gene: NA; CDR3 protein: CASSLASGDSYNEQFF
V gene: TRBV9; D gene: NA; CDR3 protein: CASSGTGQSAETQYF
V gene: TRBV12-3/TRBV12-4; D gene: TRBD2; CDR3 protein: CASSLGLAGFVEQFF
V gene: TRBV28; D gene: NA; CDR3 protein: CASSLFGGGTYNEQFF
V gene: TRBV12-5; D gene: NA; CDR3 protein: CASGQLRTAWQFF
V gene: TRBV10-3; D gene: TRBD2; CDR3 protein: CAISESTRLAGGQKSYEQYF
V gene: TRBV12-3/TRBV12-4; D gene: TRBD1; CDR3 protein: CASSHKGQGQNEKLFF
V gene: TRBV6-2/TRBV6-3; D gene: NA; CDR3 protein: CASSYSGTLEELFF
V gene: TRBV9; D gene: NA; CDR3 protein: CASSVKRGNTEAFF
V gene: TRBV12-3/TRBV12-4; D gene: NA; CDR3 protein: CASSLDGDYTGELFF
V gene: TRBV6-2/TRBV6-3; D gene: NA; CDR3 protein: CASSYSRRIDYYEQYF
V gene: TRBV6-5; D gene: NA; CDR3 protein: CASRGITDTQYF
V gene: TRBV7-2; D gene: TRBD1; CDR3 protein: CASNLRDRGPYEQYF
V gene: TRBV4-1; D gene: NA; CDR3 protein: CASSQGRSEQYF
V gene: TRBV4-2; D gene: NA; CDR3 protein: CASSQDLTPKRTGELFF
V gene: TRBV7-8; D gene: TRBD1; CDR3 protein: CASSLGFPGQGMNTEAFF
V gene: TRBV6-4; D gene: TRBD2; CDR3 protein: CASSDHAGGDNEQFF
V gene: TRBV6-6; D gene: TRBD2; CDR3 protein: CASTSPTGLAGGHVTGELFF
V gene: TRBV19; D gene: TRBD2; CDR3 protein: CASSGRGGFIEQFF
V gene: TRBV7-9; D gene: TRBD1; CDR3 protein: CASSPSDRVGTYEQYF
V gene: TRBV2; D gene: TRBD1; CDR3 protein: CANSEGRQGNQPQHF
V gene: TRBV4-1; D gene: TRBD1; CDR3 protein: CASSHPGQGTFNYGYTF
V gene: TRBV12-3/TRBV12-4; D gene: NA; CDR3 protein: CASSQRRGYTF
V gene: TRBV7-9; D gene: TRBD2; CDR3 protein: CASFRTSGGQNTGELFF
V gene: TRBV7-2; D gene: NA; CDR3 protein: CAVGPSSYNSPLHF
V gene: TRBV27; D gene: TRBD1; CDR3 protein: CASSWKFVAGGSHEQYF
V gene: TRBV6-1; D gene: TRBD1; CDR3 protein: CASTPGQGLANYGYTF
V gene: TRBV23-1; D gene: NA; CDR3 protein: CASSQWLGWSYNEQFF